Listed below are T cell receptor beta chains from one sample, sequenced in a study of OX40 agonist ivuxolimab in advanced cancers. The assay was immunoSEQ multiplex PCR, and TCRdb's table has in-frame clones only and misses some. The data show some 82,000 clones, about 91% seen once. The sequenced sample was CD4+ or CD8+ T cells sorted from blood, obtained in a trial of the OX40 agonist ivuxolimab. The receptors were sampled from an adult with an advanced solid tumor such as melanoma, head and neck, liver or kidney cancer. The CDR3 runs from the conserved cysteine through the conserved F or W. D genes are given only for firm matches. Expanded clones are given a class, and other clones once, few, many or no size at all.

clone size,V gene,D gene,J gene,CDR3 DNA,CDR3 protein
-,TRBV14,-,TRBJ2-5,TGTGCCAGCAGTACTAAGGGACTCGGGGAGACCCAGTACTTC,CASSTKGLGETQYF
-,TRBV5-3,-,TRBJ1-3,TGTGCCAGAAGCTTGGAAGCAGGGTCTCCCGGAAACACCATATATTTT,CARSLEAGSPGNTIYF
-,TRBV5-1,-,TRBJ2-5,TGCGCCAGCAGCTTGATGGGGATCGTTCAAGAGACCCAGTACTTC,CASSLMGIVQETQYF
-,TRBV6-5,TRBD1,TRBJ2-7,TGTGCCAGCAGTTGGGGACAGGGGCGATACGAGCAGTACTTC,CASSWGQGRYEQYF
-,TRBV7-2,TRBD2,TRBJ2-7,TGTGCCAGCAGCTCTGGACTAGTTACCGAGCAGTACTTC,CASSSGLVTEQYF
-,TRBV6-5,-,TRBJ1-6,TGTGCCAGCAGTTACTCGAGAGGGAACAATAATTCACCCCTCCACTTT,CASSYSRGNNNSPLHF
-,TRBV6-5,-,TRBJ1-3,TGTGCCAGCAGCCAACGAGAGGGGGGAAACACCATATATTTT,CASSQREGGNTIYF
-,TRBV27,-,TRBJ2-4,TGTGCCAGCAGAGCTCGGGCGGGGGCCGGAAACATTCAGTACTTC,CASRARAGAGNIQYF
-,TRBV28,-,TRBJ1-4,TGTGCCAGCAGTTTGACTTCCCAGGGAAGGTACTCTTTT,CASSLTSQGRYSF
-,TRBV11-1,-,TRBJ2-1,TGTGCCAGCAGCCCCCGTCTGGAGGGGTCCTACAATGAGCAGTTCTTC,CASSPRLEGSYNEQFF
-,TRBV6-1,-,TRBJ2-3,TGTGCCAGCAGTGAACGGCCTAGCACAGATACGCAGTATTTT,CASSERPSTDTQYF
few,TRBV5-4,-,TRBJ2-7,TGTGCAAGGGCGGACTCCTACGAGCAGTACTTC,CARADSYEQYF
-,TRBV7-8,-,TRBJ1-5,TGTGCCAGCAGCTTATTCCGGATCCCTAATCAGCCCCAGCATTTT,CASSLFRIPNQPQHF
-,TRBV4-3,-,TRBJ2-5,TGCGCCAGCAGCCAAGATTGGGGCAAATCGGAGACCCAGTACTTC,CASSQDWGKSETQYF
-,TRBV28,TRBD1,TRBJ1-3,TGTGCCAGCAGTTCGGACAGGGGGCCATCCGGAAACACCATATATTTT,CASSSDRGPSGNTIYF
-,TRBV5-4,-,TRBJ1-4,TGTGCCAGCAGCTTGGCCGCGGGGCGGAATGAAAAACTGTTTTTT,CASSLAAGRNEKLFF
-,TRBV10-3,TRBD2,TRBJ2-2,TGTGCCATCAGTACCGACAGAATAGCGGGGATTGCGAACACCGGGGAGCTGTTTTTT,CAISTDRIAGIANTGELFF
-,TRBV15,-,TRBJ1-1,TGTGCCACCAGCAGGGCTCGACAGGCGAGCACTGAAGCTTTCTTT,CATSRARQASTEAFF
-,TRBV30,-,TRBJ2-1,TGTGCCTGGAGTGAGTACAATGAGCAGTTCTTC,CAWSEYNEQFF
once,TRBV10-3,-,TRBJ1-2,TGTGCCATCAGTTCCCCGACAGAGAACTATGGCTACACCTTC,CAISSPTENYGYTF
-,TRBV9,-,TRBJ2-3,TGTGCCAGCAGCGTAGCCCCGCCTGGAGATACGCAGTATTTT,CASSVAPPGDTQYF
-,TRBV7-9,-,TRBJ1-5,TGTGCCAGCAGCGACCGACGGACGGCGCCCCAGCATTTT,CASSDRRTAPQHF
-,TRBV14,-,TRBJ2-7,TGTGCCAGCAGCCAAGTCGGGATCTCCTACGAGCAGTACTTC,CASSQVGISYEQYF
-,TRBV5-6,-,TRBJ1-5,TGTGCCAGCAGGTCCGGCAATCAGCCCCAGCATTTT,CASRSGNQPQHF
-,TRBV5-1,TRBD2,TRBJ2-2,TGCGCCAGCAGCCTTGGGACTAGCGGGAGGACGAACACCGGGGAGCTGTTTTTT,CASSLGTSGRTNTGELFF
-,TRBV5-6,TRBD2,TRBJ2-5,TGTGCCAGCAGTTTGAGCGGGAGGGCCCGGGAGACCCAGTACTTC,CASSLSGRARETQYF
-,TRBV4-2,TRBD2,TRBJ2-1,TGTGCCAGCAGCCAACGGACTAGCGGGAGCGCTACCTCCTACAATGAGCAGTTCTTC,CASSQRTSGSATSYNEQFF
-,TRBV4-1,-,TRBJ2-3,TGCGCCAGCAGCCAAGAAGAGACAGATACGCAGTATTTT,CASSQEETDTQYF
-,TRBV5-6,-,TRBJ2-7,TGTGCCAGCAGCTCCTTTTCAGGGGTAGAGCAGTACTTC,CASSSFSGVEQYF
-,TRBV5-4,TRBD1,TRBJ2-7,TGTGCCAGCAGCCCAGGGACAGTCGAGCAGTACTTC,CASSPGTVEQYF
-,TRBV7-9,TRBD2,TRBJ2-3,TGTGCCAGCAGTCGACTCCGGACTAGCGGCTCAGATACGCAGTATTTT,CASSRLRTSGSDTQYF
-,TRBV29-1,-,TRBJ2-7,TGCAGCGTTGAAAATCAGTACGAGCAGTACTTC,CSVENQYEQYF
-,TRBV5-4,-,TRBJ2-7,TGTGCCAGCAGCTCCTACCGGGACGACTCCTACGAGCAGTACTTC,CASSSYRDDSYEQYF
-,TRBV5-1,TRBD1,TRBJ2-5,TGCGCCAGCAGTTTAAACCCGGGACAGATACAAGAGACCCAGTACTTC,CASSLNPGQIQETQYF
-,TRBV10-3,TRBD1,TRBJ2-3,TGTGCCATCAGTCCTAATCCTACAGGGGCGGCAGATACGCAGTATTTT,CAISPNPTGAADTQYF
-,TRBV6-6,TRBD2,TRBJ2-4,TGTGCCAGCAGTAGCCGGCGGGAGAGCAAAAACATTCAGTACTTC,CASSSRRESKNIQYF
-,TRBV20-1,-,TRBJ2-3,TGCAGTGCTCTTACTAGAGGTACGCAGTATTTT,CSALTRGTQYF
-,TRBV18,-,TRBJ2-7,TGTGCCAGCTCACCACCGAGAAACGAGCAGTACTTC,CASSPPRNEQYF
-,TRBV6-5,-,TRBJ2-1,TGTGCCAGCAGTCAACCGGGGGCAAATGAGCAGTTCTTC,CASSQPGANEQFF
-,TRBV29-1,TRBD2,TRBJ2-7,TGCAGCGTTCGTCCGGGGACTAATATCCGCGAGCAGTACTTC,CSVRPGTNIREQYF
-,TRBV28,TRBD2,TRBJ2-1,TGTGCCAGCAGTGTCCCGGGACTAGGTCGCAATGAGCAGTTCTTC,CASSVPGLGRNEQFF
-,TRBV18,TRBD1,TRBJ2-7,TGTGCCAGCTCACCCAATTGGGGGACAGGGGCCTACGAGCAGTACTTC,CASSPNWGTGAYEQYF
-,TRBV5-5,TRBD1,TRBJ1-4,TGTGCCAGCAGCCTGACAGGGGGTACAGAAAAACTGTTTTTT,CASSLTGGTEKLFF
-,TRBV10-3,-,TRBJ2-1,TGTGCCATCAGTGAGTCAGGTATGGTCGGCGGATACAATGAGCAGTTCTTC,CAISESGMVGGYNEQFF
-,TRBV5-4,-,TRBJ1-1,TGTGCCAGCAGCCAAAAGGGGGGGGTTGGCACTGAAGCTTTCTTT,CASSQKGGVGTEAFF
-,TRBV5-4,TRBD2,TRBJ2-1,TGTGCCAGCAGCACAACCGGGACTAGCAATGAGCAGTTCTTC,CASSTTGTSNEQFF
-,TRBV6-6,-,TRBJ2-1,TGTGCCAGCAGTGACCAAGAGGGGGTTGAGCAGTTCTTC,CASSDQEGVEQFF
-,TRBV6-5,-,TRBJ2-7,TGTGCCAGCAGTTACTCGAGGACATTCTACGAGCAGTACTTC,CASSYSRTFYEQYF
-,TRBV7-9,-,TRBJ2-7,TGTGCCAGCAGCTTCGGGGCGGGAACGTCCTACGAGCAGTACTTC,CASSFGAGTSYEQYF
once,TRBV7-9,TRBD1,TRBJ2-3,TGTGCCAGCAGCCGACAGGGGGCTGGAGATACGCAGTATTTT,CASSRQGAGDTQYF
-,TRBV9,-,TRBJ1-5,TGTGCCAGCAGCGTAGGGCCCGCGGACCAGCCCCAGCATTTT,CASSVGPADQPQHF
-,TRBV29-1,-,TRBJ2-3,TGCAGCGTTGAACCCCCGGGACCAACTCTCCTGCGTACGCAGTATTTT,CSVEPPGPTLLRTQYF
-,TRBV7-6,-,TRBJ2-2,TGTGCCAGCAGCTTAGTCGGGAAGAACACCGGGGAGCTGTTTTTT,CASSLVGKNTGELFF
-,TRBV10-1,TRBD1,TRBJ2-2,TGCGCCAGCAAGGGACAGGGTACCGGGGAGCTGTTTTTT,CASKGQGTGELFF
-,TRBV7-2,TRBD1,TRBJ2-1,TGTGCCAGCAGCCGTATGGGACAGGGGAGCAATGAGCAGTTCTTC,CASSRMGQGSNEQFF
-,TRBV7-2,-,TRBJ1-2,TGTGCCAGCAGCCTGGGGGATGGTGGCTACACCTTC,CASSLGDGGYTF
-,TRBV2,-,TRBJ2-3,TGTGCCAGCCGACCGGGAACTAGCACAGATACGCAGTATTTT,CASRPGTSTDTQYF